This T cell receptor beta chain was documented in a study of human T cells and chemical hapten exposure. For the study at large: Throughout the roughly 24-week study, diphenylcyclopropenone was applied weekly to the patients' scalps.

The V segment lost 2 bases and the J segment 6 bases; nucleotides outside the gene matches: 3. CDR1 is LGHDT, CDR2 YNNKEL, per germline (reference sequence). CDR3 length equals 14 residues. TCRdb fed the RACE reads into MiXCR, producing one record per CDR3 protein. The data contain fewer than 80,000 distinct CDR3 sequences, 10% to 13% of them singletons. Time point: patch test 2, 6 weeks after DPC sensitization. Stated treatment: therapeutic diphenylcyclopropenone sensitization with weekly scalp DPC. There are many counts of this clonotype. The rearrangement links TRBV3-1 to TRBJ2-2, with TRBD2 matching over 7 bases. The clonotype was recovered from a woman aged 45-59 years with alopecia areata. Some clones in this sample may be carry-over from other donors' samples. The material was whole blood, obtained in connection with sensitization to the hapten diphenylcyclopropenone (DPC). CDR3 protein: CASSQWGGAGELFF. The CDR3 nucleotides are TGTGCCAGCAGCCAATGGGGAGGGGCCGGGGAGCTGTTTTTT.